These 32 T cell receptor beta chains originate from one sample sequenced in a study of T cells in Graves' hyperthyroidism and ophthalmopathy (dated by TCRdb to the late 2010s). The library was obtained by multiplex PCR. For sequencing, an Illumina HiSeq 2000 was employed. The TCR beta CDR3 regions were amplified from RNA transcripts. For the first round of RT-PCR on the TCR CDR3, the HTBI primer set was used together with the Qiagen OneStep RT-PCR kit. The public reads were run again by TCRdb, first through fastp at Q25 and then through MiXCR, and only productive beta chains were kept. One record per CDR3 amino acid sequence lists the most common genes and DNA. This sample holds around 690,000 distinct CDR3 sequences; less than 25% were observed only once. The ten largest make up over 30% of the sample. What was sequenced was blood. All receptors derive from a man aged 25-45 years with Graves' ophthalmopathy.

A few counts support this clonotype. The chain is built from TRBV7-2 and TRBJ2-1; TRBD2 is a possible D gene (6 bases). Germline V gene sequence: CDR1 SGHTA, CDR2 FQGNSA. V dropped 5 bases and J dropped 14 bases, with 13 bases sitting between them. There are 11 residues in the CDR3. DNA for the CDR3: TGTGCCAGCAGCCCTGGGGGGAGCAAGTTCTTC. Its translation: CASSPGGSKFF.

The table lists this clonotype with many counts. This chain connects TRBV20-1 to TRBJ1-5; tentative D call: TRBD1 (6 bases). This CDR3 is 15 amino acids long. Germline lookup yields CDR1 DFQATT and CDR2 SNEGSKA (reference sequence). The germline V and J ends were trimmed by 1 base and 4 bases, with 14 bases remaining between them. CDR3 loop: CSARVAGERNQPQHF. The CDR3 nucleotides are TGCAGTGCTAGAGTGGCAGGGGAAAGAAATCAGCCCCAGCATTTT.

This clonotype was detected a few times. V usage is TRBV7-9 and J usage is TRBJ2-5; TRBD2 agrees at 15 bases. Germline V gene data show CDR1 as SEHNR and CDR2 as FQNEAQ (reference sequence). V dropped 5 bases and J dropped 5; count of bases not matched to a gene: 15. CDR3 length: 19 amino acids. The CDR3 sequence is CASSRLEGTSGRMLETQYF. The CDR3 DNA sequence: TGTGCCAGCAGCCGACTCGAGGGGACTAGCGGGAGGATGCTGGAGACCCAGTACTTC.

This chain uses TRBV28 with TRBJ2-7; D unresolved. CDR3 length: 11 amino acids. Trimming shortened V by 2 bases and J by 5 bases, and 4 bases separated the two germline ends. Germline V gene lookup returns CDR1 MDHEN and CDR2 SYDVKM. The CDR3: CASSLRDEQYF. CDR3 DNA sequence: TGTGCCAGCAGTTTACGTGACGAGCAGTACTTC.

The rearrangement uses TRBV6-1 and TRBJ2-7; 15 bases align to TRBD2. This CDR3 is 14 amino acids long. Trimming cost V 6 bases and J 9 bases; bases outside gene matches: 6. Per germline, CDR1 MNHNS and CDR2 SASEGT. The CDR3 sequence is CASSPGLAGGGQYF. CDR3 nucleotides: TGTGCCAGCAGCCCGGGACTAGCGGGAGGCGGGCAGTACTTC.

This chain connects TRBV28 to TRBJ2-7, with D perhaps matching TRBD1 (7 bases). CDR3 length: 14 amino acids. CDR1 is MDHEN and CDR2 is SYDVKM in the germline V gene. Deletions cut 5 bases from V and 2 bases from J, with 13 bases between. The CDR3 spells CASSPQGEAYEQYF. CDR3 nucleotide sequence: TGTGCCAGCAGTCCCCAGGGGGAGGCCTACGAGCAGTACTTC.

This clonotype has more than one count but fewer than ten. This chain joins TRBV7-2 and TRBJ2-1; D not certain. V was shortened by 6 bases and J by 0 bases, with 9 bases between the two germline ends. The germline CDR1 and CDR2 sequences are SGHTA and FQGNSA. CDR3 length: 14 residues. The CDR3 region is CASRPFSSYNEQFF. CDR3 DNA: TGTGCCAGCAGGCCTTTCAGCTCCTACAATGAGCAGTTCTTC.

The genes are TRBV12-3 or TRBV12-4 and TRBJ2-1, with 10 bases identical to TRBD2. This CDR3 comprises 15 residues. The V gene end was trimmed by 2 bases and the J gene end by 8 bases; junction bases not matched to a gene: 6. The CDR3, as DNA: TGTGCCAGCAGTTTATCCGGGACTAGCGTGGATGAGCAGTTCTTC. Its translation is CASSLSGTSVDEQFF.

The chain recombines TRBV6-1 with TRBJ2-7, with D maybe TRBD1 (5 bases). V dropped 2 bases and J dropped 3 bases, with 11 bases sitting between them. The CDR3 is made up of 14 amino acids. Germline CDR1 MNHNS, CDR2 SASEGT. The CDR3 bases are TGTGCCAGCAGTGAACAGGGCATAAACTACGAGCAGTACTTC. Translated: CASSEQGINYEQYF.

The chain has TRBV2 and TRBJ2-4; D ambiguous. This CDR3 comprises 16 residues. Germline loops: CDR1 SNHLY, CDR2 FYNNEI. V lost 2 bases to trimming and J lost 0 bases, with 11 bases between them. CDR3: CASSESGVLAKNIQYF. The DNA for the CDR3 is TGTGCCAGCAGTGAAAGTGGCGTACTAGCCAAAAACATTCAGTACTTC.

The V gene is TRBV5-6, the J gene TRBJ1-1; 7 bases line up with TRBD1. This CDR3 spans 16 amino acids. After removal of 4 bases from V and 1 base from J, the junction contained 10 bases not matched to a gene. The germline V gene encodes CDR1 SGHDT and CDR2 YYEEEE. The CDR3 reads CASSHLPGQTNTEAFF. The DNA for the CDR3 is TGTGCCAGCAGCCACCTACCGGGACAGACGAACACTGAAGCTTTCTTT.

This clonotype occurred many times. The chain carries TRBV20-1 and TRBJ2-7; D tentatively reads TRBD1 or TRBD2 (6 bases each). Germline values: CDR1 DFQATT, CDR2 SNEGSKA (reference sequence). The CDR3 is 13 residues long. Trimming stripped 1 base from V and 7 bases from J, with 14 bases between. CDR3 DNA: TGCAGTGCTAGAGTAATGGGGGCGGGAGAGCAGTACTTC. It codes for CSARVMGAGEQYF.

The J gene is TRBJ1-1, the V gene TRBV6-1; tentatively, D is TRBD1 (5 bases). CDR1 is MNHNS, CDR2 SASEGT, per germline. V dropped 4 bases and J dropped 2 bases, with 14 bases sitting between them. The CDR3 is made up of 15 amino acids. The CDR3 loop is CASSGASGINTEAFF. The CDR3 nucleotides read TGTGCCAGCAGTGGAGCATCAGGGATTAACACTGAAGCTTTCTTT.

The chain combines TRBV7-6 with TRBJ2-3; D not resolved. This CDR3 is built from 13 residues. With 2 bases removed from V and 4 bases from J, the gap between germline ends came to 7 bases. The germline CDR1 and CDR2 sequences are SGHVS and FNYEAQ. CDR3 sequence reads: CASSLRAADTQYF. The CDR3 nucleotides are TGTGCCAGCAGCTTACGGGCGGCAGATACGCAGTATTTT.

This clonotype occurred a few times. The chain combines TRBV7-9 with TRBJ2-3; TRBD1 matches at 8 bases. V lost 5 bases to trimming and J lost 2 bases; unmatched junction nucleotides: 21. CDR3 size: 20 residues. CDR1 SEHNR and CDR2 FQNEAQ come from the germline V gene (reference sequence). The CDR3: CASSPPWSSGTGVPTDTQYF. The CDR3 DNA reads as TGTGCCAGCAGCCCCCCGTGGAGTTCCGGGACAGGAGTCCCCACAGATACGCAGTATTTT.

At least ten counts were recorded for this clonotype. V is TRBV12-3 or TRBV12-4 and J is TRBJ2-1; D gene ambiguous. Between the trimmed V and J ends, which lost 3 bases and 6 bases, there was a span of 15 bases. CDR3 length: 15 residues. CDR3 coding DNA: TGTGCCAGCAGTTTCAGGCAGTCCCCCGGCAATGAGCAGTTCTTC. This codes for CASSFRQSPGNEQFF.

This clonotype was counted ten times or more. The chain employs TRBV7-2 and TRBJ2-7; D is possibly TRBD2 (7 bases). This CDR3 region has 14 residues. From germline, CDR1 is SGHTA and CDR2 FQGNSA. V was cut by 7 bases and J by 4 bases, with 17 bases left in between. The CDR3 reads CASTLGGARYEQYF. CDR3 nucleotide sequence: TGTGCCAGCACCTTGGGGGGGGCGAGGTACGAGCAGTACTTC.

This clonotype came up many times. The rearrangement uses TRBV20-1 and TRBJ2-7; 10 bases line up with TRBD2. V gave up 2 bases and J gave up 4 bases; unmatched junction bases: 8. Germline-derived CDR1 and CDR2 are DFQATT and SNEGSKA (reference sequence). The CDR3 extends over 15 amino acids. The CDR3 region is CSARPSGRKVYEQYF. CDR3 DNA sequence: TGCAGTGCTAGACCTAGCGGGAGAAAGGTTTACGAGCAGTACTTC.

This clonotype has ten or more counts. The rearrangement uses TRBV7-2 and TRBJ2-5; 9 nucleotides align to TRBD2. Germline V gives CDR1 SGHTA, CDR2 FQGNSA. V was pared by 1 base and J by 2 bases, with 5 bases of the junction left unmatched. The CDR3 spans 16 residues. The CDR3 DNA sequence: TGTGCCAGCAGCTTAGAGGGACTAGCAGGACAAGAGACCCAGTACTTC. Its protein is CASSLEGLAGQETQYF.

This clonotype was seen ten or more times. This sequence joins TRBV11-2 and TRBJ1-1, with D maybe TRBD1 (5 bases). The V and J ends lost 7 bases and 6 bases respectively, with 15 bases between them. The CDR3 sequence is 13 residues long. CDR1 SGHAT and CDR2 FQNNGV come from the germline V gene. CDR3 in DNA: TGTGCCAGCACAGGACTGGGGGTAGCTGAAGCTTTCTTT. It codes for CASTGLGVAEAFF.

At least ten counts were recorded for this clonotype. The genes are TRBV5-1 and TRBJ1-1; the D gene is possibly TRBD1 (5 bases). The germline V gene encodes CDR1 SGHRS and CDR2 YFSETQ. The CDR3 contains 15 residues. Trimming cost V 2 bases and J 6 bases, with 17 bases left between them. DNA of the CDR3: TGCGCCAGCAGCTTAGGCCCGGGGCTAGAGGCTGAAGCTTTCTTT. Residues: CASSLGPGLEAEAFF. The full variable domain, in which reference TRBV5-1 and TRBJ1-1 provide the parts outside the CDR3, is KAGVTQTPRYLIKTRGQQVTLSCSPISGHRSVSWYQQTPGQGLQFLFEYFSETQRNKGNFPGRFSGRQFSNSRSEMNVSTLELGDSALYLCASSLGPGLEAEAFFGQGTRLTVV.

This clonotype was recorded a few times. The chain links TRBV4-1 to TRBJ2-7, with 9 bases identical to TRBD1. CDR3 length: 15 residues. Germline values: CDR1 MGHRA, CDR2 YSYEKL. The V gene end was trimmed by 0 bases and the J gene end by 2 bases; junction bases not matched to a gene: 2. The CDR3 is CASSQDGQGPYEQYF. CDR3 in DNA: TGCGCCAGCAGCCAAGACGGACAGGGGCCCTACGAGCAGTACTTC.

This clonotype was counted ten times or more. J is TRBJ2-1 and V is TRBV20-1, with 10 positions matching TRBD2. This CDR3 is built from 14 residues. V was clipped by 6 bases and J by 3 bases; unmatched bases: 5. CDR1 is DFQATT and CDR2 is SNEGSKA in the germline V gene (reference sequence). The CDR3 region is CSAPPSGSYNEQFF. DNA of the CDR3: TGCAGTGCACCACCTAGCGGGAGCTACAATGAGCAGTTCTTC.

This clonotype was recorded a few times. The chain links TRBV15 to TRBJ2-1; 9 bases line up with TRBD2. V shed 4 bases, J shed 7 bases, and the junction held 8 bases outside the gene matches. Per germline, CDR1 LNHNV and CDR2 YYDKDF (reference sequence). This CDR3 has 15 residues. The CDR3: CATSKASGRLNEQFF. As DNA, the CDR3 is TGTGCCACCAGCAAGGCGAGCGGGAGGTTGAATGAGCAGTTCTTC.

This clonotype was seen repeatedly, ten times or more. The chain joins TRBV28 to TRBJ2-7; 13 bases line up with TRBD2. The CDR3 has 15 residues. Germline loops: CDR1 MDHEN, CDR2 SYDVKM. With V trimmed by 6 bases and J by 7 bases, 9 bases remained unmatched. The CDR3 coding sequence is TGTGCCAGCAGCCCCGGACTAGCGGGAGCTGGGGAGCAGTACTTC. It translates to CASSPGLAGAGEQYF.

This clonotype was recorded a few times. V gene TRBV5-5 combines with J gene TRBJ1-1, with TRBD1 as a possible D gene (6 bases). The germline V gene has CDR1 SGHKS and CDR2 YYEKEE (reference sequence). The V end was cut by 2 bases, the J end by 1 base, with 18 bases between. The CDR3 is 17 amino acids. The CDR3 sequence: CASSFRFSGVGNTEAFF. The CDR3 DNA follows: TGTGCCAGCAGCTTTCGGTTCTCAGGGGTGGGGAACACTGAAGCTTTCTTT.

The rearrangement uses TRBV20-1 and TRBJ2-5; D tentatively fits TRBD1 or TRBD2 (5 bases each). The CDR3 sequence is 14 residues long. Germline CDR1 and CDR2: DFQATT and SNEGSKA (reference sequence). Trimming left V 5 bases short and J 5 bases short, with 18 bases between. DNA for the CDR3: TGCAGTGCTTCTGCGCCCCCGGGGCTGGAGACCCAGTACTTC. This encodes CSASAPPGLETQYF.

There are a few counts of this clonotype. This chain uses TRBV16 with TRBJ1-2; D ambiguous. Trimming stripped 0 bases from V and 4 bases from J, with 6 bases between. This CDR3 spans 13 amino acids. The germline V gene encodes CDR1 KGHSY and CDR2 FQNENV. The CDR3 sequence is CASSQSPSYGYTF. The CDR3 region has the DNA TGTGCCAGCAGCCAATCCCCCAGCTATGGCTACACCTTC.

This clonotype was recorded a few times. The chain couples TRBV20-1 to TRBJ1-1; D not certain. The CDR3 contains 18 residues. Germline CDR1 DFQATT, CDR2 SNEGSKA (reference sequence). The V end was cut by 0 bases, the J end by 1 base, with 21 bases between. The CDR3 loop reads CSARDSGLIRAGNTEAFF. In nucleotides, the CDR3 is TGCAGTGCTAGAGACTCGGGGTTGATCCGAGCAGGGAACACTGAAGCTTTCTTT.

Only a few counts were recorded for this clonotype. V and J are TRBV5-1 and TRBJ2-7; D assignment may be TRBD1 or TRBD2 (5 bases each). The CDR3 length is 15 residues. CDR1 SGHRS and CDR2 YFSETQ come from the germline V gene. V lost 0 bases to trimming and J lost 4 bases, with 14 bases between them. Here the CDR3 DNA reads TGCGCCAGCAGCTTGGACCTGGGGACGCGTTACGAGCAGTACTTC. It specifies CASSLDLGTRYEQYF. Combining the CDR3 with reference TRBV5-1 and TRBJ2-7 gives the whole variable domain KAGVTQTPRYLIKTRGQQVTLSCSPISGHRSVSWYQQTPGQGLQFLFEYFSETQRNKGNFPGRFSGRQFSNSRSEMNVSTLELGDSALYLCASSLDLGTRYEQYFGPGTRLTVT.

This clonotype was counted ten times or more. The chain couples TRBV28 to TRBJ1-1; no clear D gene. Between the trimmed V and J ends, which lost 4 bases and 2 bases, there was a span of 11 bases. Germline V gene sequence: CDR1 MDHEN, CDR2 SYDVKM. There are 14 residues in the CDR3. The CDR3 spells CASSSAGRNTEAFF. CDR3 DNA: TGTGCCAGCAGTTCCGCCGGGCGTAACACTGAAGCTTTCTTT.

A few counts support this clonotype. The chain uses TRBV6-1 and TRBJ2-2; D gene unclear. The germline CDR1 and CDR2 sequences are MNHNS and SASEGT. Trimming stripped 8 bases from V and 1 base from J, with 17 bases between. The CDR3 contains 16 residues. CDR3 DNA: TGTGCCAGCCGACCTGGACGTAAGATGAACACCGGGGAGCTGTTTTTT. As protein: CASRPGRKMNTGELFF.